The present entry profiles one T cell receptor beta chain with its context. Its antigen is still unknown. Per-base quality was not reported, and no clone a single base away is much larger than it. This record belongs to a study (dated by TCRdb to between 2015 and 2017). For the wider study: The study examined whether tumor-infiltrating Tregs in breast cancer are drawn from blood Tregs or arise in situ by conversion from other CD4+ T cell subsets. What the work shows at the level of the full study, not this receptor alone: The validation in the larger cohort was limited to a single TCR beta V-J rearrangement instead of whole repertoires. The greatest overlap of tumor-infiltrating Treg TCR alpha and beta sequences was with tumor naive CD4+ T cells, followed next by blood naive CD4+ T cells. The TCR gene usage of tumor memory CD4+ T cells clustered together with blood and lymph node memory CD4+ cells and with lymph node naive CD4+ cells.

Full-length TCR variable regions were amplified by 5' RACE PCR using constant-region reverse primers, and then by semi-nested PCR using Nested Universal Primer A. Using the ReliaPrep RNA Cell Miniprep System, total RNA was extracted, and the SMARTer RACE 5'/3' Kit was then used to reverse transcribe the RNA into 5'RACE-ready cDNA. An Illumina MiSeq was used to sequence the full-length TCR alpha and beta libraries, which had been barcoded with multiplex adaptors. As for the original processing: For each of nine subset-tissue groups, sequencing data from the five patients were combined, and the groups were compared by unsupervised clustering of TCR gene usage. The Morisita-Horn index was used to calculate repertoire similarity, with shared sequences weighted according to their contribution to each repertoire. TCRdb reprocessed the public reads (quality trimming at Q25 with fastp, clone calling with MiXCR) and kept in-frame beta chains. Here each entry gathers all rows of one CDR3 protein and keeps the most common genes and DNA. TCRdb, not the authors, supplied the V and J calls. In this sample the table shows approximately 50,000 distinct CDR3 sequences, less than 30% of which occur a single time. The biggest ten clones account for 2% to 2.5% of the sample.

V is pared back by 0 bases and J by 4 bases, with 10 bases lying between the germline termini. CDR1 and CDR2 are drawn from the germline V gene: MGHRA, YSYEKL. From the cysteine through the phenylalanine, the CDR3 covers 15 amino acids. Only the CDR3 DNA is retained, 45 bases long and in frame from the first base. CD4+CD25+CD127-/low cells were isolated as Tregs. Tregs, naive and memory CD4+ T cells from tumor, blood and ipsilateral draining lymph nodes of five breast cancer patients underwent full-length TCR alpha and beta sequencing. Tumor tissue and lymph nodes obtained from ipsilateral axillary dissection were perfused with PBS, minced and then digested with collagenase I and hyaluronidase. A purity exceeding 90% was confirmed by FACS for the sorted cell populations.

The TCR was taken from a female donor with breast cancer. Material: tumor-infiltrating Tregs sorted from the breast tumor. The rearrangement joined TRBV4-1 to TRBJ2-1, with TRBD2 tentatively as D gene (6 bases match). The CDR3 has the sequence CASSQESSAYNEQFF. The sequenced DNA is TGCGCCAGCAGCCAAGAATCTAGCGCTTACAATGAGCAGTTCTTC.